This T cell receptor (beta chain) was sequenced in a study of siplizumab effects on memory and regulatory T cells. Profiled with immunoSEQ multiplex PCR; TCRdb holds only in-frame clones, not every one. The top ten clones hold approximately 0.32% of a sample with 110,000 or so clones, approximately 94% of them seen once. Trimming took off 7 bases at V and 2 bases at J, with 14 bases between the two ends. The CDR3 runs 14 residues. Germline values: CDR1 SGHAT, CDR2 FQNNGV. Broader study findings: In the presence of siplizumab, alloreactive sequences traceable to unstimulated CD4+ memory cells were significantly reduced.

As regards this clone: Its cognate antigen is unknown.

This TCR was sampled from a human donor in good health. This chain connects TRBV11-2 to TRBJ1-2; D unresolved. Sample: CD4+ T cells sorted from blood. For the CDR3, the DNA is TGTGCCAGCACTTCTCGATCTGAGAACTATGGCTACACCTTC. This sequence encodes CASTSRSENYGYTF.